This TCR beta chain is from a study of T cells after posttransplantation cyclophosphamide. Study-wide results and limits: Recipient CMV seropositivity and CMV reactivation strongly tracked TRB clonality. Tissue-infiltrating T cells from skin or gut overlapped little with blood T cells. Donor CD8+ memory clones often dominated recipient blood repertoires at later times.

Germline lookup yields CDR1 SGHDT and CDR2 YYEEEE. The CDR3 has 14 amino acids. Between the trimmed V and J ends, which lost 0 bases and 4 bases, there was a span of 11 bases. The method was immunoSEQ multiplex PCR; TCRdb's version includes in-frame clones alone and lacks a portion of them. In the table there are tens of thousands of clones, around nine tenths of which are singletons. Concerning this clone: The antigen is unknown.

The chain is built from TRBV5-6 and TRBJ2-7, with D possibly being TRBD1 (6 bases). The specimen was PBMCs. The receptor was isolated from a woman in her thirties or forties with a blood cancer, CMV-positive, and with a related stem cell donor. DNA for the CDR3: TGTGCCAGCAGCTTGGCCAAGGGGGATTACGAGCAGTACTTC. Protein sequence: CASSLAKGDYEQYF. The complete variable domain, with remaining parts taken from reference TRBV5-6 and TRBJ2-7, reads DAGVTQSPTHLIKTRGQQVTLRCSPKSGHDTVSWYQQALGQGPQFIFQYYEEEERQRGNFPDRFSGHQFPNYSSELNVNALLLGDSALYLCASSLAKGDYEQYFGPGTRLTVT.